This TCR beta chain came from a study of control samples from healthy donors and cancer patients. Some clones are missing from TCRdb's copy, which holds only in-frame ones; the method was immunoSEQ multiplex PCR. Of 100,000 or so clones detected, roughly 91% appear once; the ten largest clones hold under 10%. The CDR3 length is 13 residues. Germline V lookup: CDR1 SGHRS, CDR2 YFSETQ. V was trimmed by 1 base and J by 5 bases, leaving 9 bases between them. The rearrangement joins TRBV5-1 to TRBJ2-5, with D uncertain. The sample was blood. The sequence was obtained from a man aged 30-40 years in good health. As DNA, the CDR3 is TGCGCCAGCAGCTTGCTACCTCGGGAGACCCAGTACTTC. This encodes CASSLLPRETQYF.